These T cell receptor beta chains were read from a single sample in a study of T cells after yellow fever vaccination. TCRdb re-analysed the 5' RACE reads in MiXCR, keeping a single row per CDR3 protein. The sample lists some 290,000 distinct CDR3 sequences, over 8.5% occurring once. This specimen consisted of CD4+ T cells sorted from PBMCs, obtained 45 days after the yellow fever booster vaccination. The receptors derive from a young man who received the YFV17D yellow fever vaccine. Both conserved end residues are part of each CDR3. The D gene is left open where the match is weak. Rows may omit the clone size; those that give it use once, few, many or a size class.

cdr3_aa: CASSSMGVVGGGQETQYF; cdr3_nt: TGTGCCAGCAGCTCGATGGGGGTAGTAGGAGGGGGCCAAGAGACCCAGTACTTC; v_call: TRBV7-2; clone_size: -; j_call: TRBJ2-5; d_call: -
cdr3_aa: CASSPRASGGAYEQYF; cdr3_nt: TGTGCCAGCAGCCCTCGAGCAAGTGGGGGAGCCTACGAGCAGTACTTC; v_call: TRBV27; clone_size: -; j_call: TRBJ2-7; d_call: -
cdr3_aa: CASSPQLTGDEQYF; cdr3_nt: TGTGCCAGCTCACCCCAACTAACAGGGGACGAGCAGTACTTC; v_call: TRBV18; clone_size: few; j_call: TRBJ2-7; d_call: TRBD1
cdr3_aa: CSASILWGLAGSNEQFF; cdr3_nt: TGCAGTGCTAGTATCCTCTGGGGACTAGCGGGGAGCAATGAGCAGTTCTTC; v_call: TRBV20-1; clone_size: many; j_call: TRBJ2-1; d_call: TRBD2
cdr3_aa: CASSGGDLRGYTF; cdr3_nt: TGTGCCAGCAGCGGAGGGGACCTGCGAGGCTACACCTTC; v_call: TRBV12-3/TRBV12-4; clone_size: -; j_call: TRBJ1-2; d_call: -
cdr3_aa: CASSQDRLYGYTF; cdr3_nt: TGTGCCAGTAGTCAGGACAGGCTCTATGGCTACACCTTC; v_call: TRBV19; clone_size: few; j_call: TRBJ1-2; d_call: TRBD1
cdr3_aa: CASSSAQTTEAFF; cdr3_nt: TGCGCCAGCAGTTCTGCACAGACCACTGAAGCTTTCTTT; v_call: TRBV5-1; clone_size: -; j_call: TRBJ1-1; d_call: -
cdr3_aa: CASSSGQPGRELFF; cdr3_nt: TGCGCCAGCAGCTCAGGACAACCTGGAAGGGAGCTGTTTTTT; v_call: TRBV5-1; clone_size: -; j_call: TRBJ2-2; d_call: -
cdr3_aa: CASSGDRAGYTF; cdr3_nt: TGTGCCAGCAGCGGGGACAGGGCTGGCTACACCTTC; v_call: TRBV9; clone_size: few; j_call: TRBJ1-2; d_call: TRBD1
cdr3_aa: CASSQTGQGTDTQYF; cdr3_nt: TGTGCCAGCAGCCAAACGGGACAGGGGACAGATACGCAGTATTTT; v_call: TRBV5-4; clone_size: -; j_call: TRBJ2-3; d_call: TRBD1
cdr3_aa: CAGQQGASTGELFF; cdr3_nt: TGTGCCGGGCAACAGGGGGCGTCCACCGGGGAGCTGTTTTTT; v_call: TRBV12-3/TRBV12-4; clone_size: -; j_call: TRBJ2-2; d_call: TRBD1
cdr3_aa: CASSRTEWGANEKLFF; cdr3_nt: TGTGCCAGCAGTAGAACTGAGTGGGGGGCGAATGAAAAACTGTTTTTT; v_call: TRBV27; clone_size: few; j_call: TRBJ1-4; d_call: -
cdr3_aa: CASSLRPPGSYGYTF; cdr3_nt: TGTGCCAGCAGTTTACGACCCCCCGGTAGCTATGGCTACACCTTC; v_call: TRBV6-5; clone_size: -; j_call: TRBJ1-2; d_call: -
cdr3_aa: CSASRLGGRQPQHF; cdr3_nt: TGCAGTGCTAGTCGACTGGGGGGACGACAGCCCCAGCATTTT; v_call: TRBV20-1; clone_size: -; j_call: TRBJ1-5; d_call: -
cdr3_aa: CSAVTGSSYEQYF; cdr3_nt: TGCAGTGCTGTGACAGGGAGCTCCTACGAGCAGTACTTC; v_call: TRBV20-1; clone_size: few; j_call: TRBJ2-7; d_call: TRBD1
cdr3_aa: CASSPQGGGSYEQYF; cdr3_nt: TGTGCCAGCTCACCACAGGGGGGCGGGAGCTACGAGCAGTACTTC; v_call: TRBV18; clone_size: -; j_call: TRBJ2-7; d_call: -
cdr3_aa: CASSTRGGLTTDTQYF; cdr3_nt: TGTGCCAGCAGCACCCGCGGGGGCCTAACCACAGATACGCAGTATTTT; v_call: TRBV7-2; clone_size: -; j_call: TRBJ2-3; d_call: -
cdr3_aa: CASSWAGQGVYEQYF; cdr3_nt: TGTGCCAGCAGTTGGGCGGGACAGGGTGTGTACGAGCAGTACTTC; v_call: TRBV6-5; clone_size: many; j_call: TRBJ2-7; d_call: TRBD1
cdr3_aa: CASSRKPPGQGHNEQYF; cdr3_nt: TGTGCCAGCAGTCGAAAACCCCCGGGACAGGGTCACAACGAGCAGTACTTC; v_call: TRBV27; clone_size: once; j_call: TRBJ2-7; d_call: TRBD1
cdr3_aa: CASSSKPGQGAANTGELFF; cdr3_nt: TGTGCCAGCAGCTCAAAGCCGGGACAGGGGGCGGCGAACACCGGGGAGCTGTTTTTT; v_call: TRBV5-6; clone_size: -; j_call: TRBJ2-2; d_call: TRBD1
cdr3_aa: CASSQATRTTGELFF; cdr3_nt: TGCGCCAGCAGCCAAGCAACCAGGACCACCGGGGAGCTGTTTTTT; v_call: TRBV4-3; clone_size: few; j_call: TRBJ2-2; d_call: -
cdr3_aa: CASSNRDRGTYEQYF; cdr3_nt: TGTGCCAGCAGTAACCGGGACAGGGGCACCTACGAGCAGTACTTC; v_call: TRBV6-5; clone_size: few; j_call: TRBJ2-7; d_call: TRBD1
cdr3_aa: CATSRDAGGEPQHF; cdr3_nt: TGTGCCACCAGCAGAGATGCGGGGGGCGAGCCCCAGCATTTT; v_call: TRBV15; clone_size: few; j_call: TRBJ1-5; d_call: -
cdr3_aa: CASSLFFAGGFTDTQYF; cdr3_nt: TGTGCCAGCAGCTTATTTTTCGCAGGGGGCTTCACAGATACGCAGTATTTT; v_call: TRBV7-2; clone_size: -; j_call: TRBJ2-3; d_call: TRBD1
cdr3_aa: CATTDGRSSAADTQYF; cdr3_nt: TGTGCCACCACCGATGGGCGCTCCTCCGCCGCAGATACGCAGTATTTT; v_call: TRBV24-1; clone_size: few; j_call: TRBJ2-3; d_call: -
cdr3_aa: CASGKVTGSTDTQYF; cdr3_nt: TGCGCCAGCGGAAAAGTAACGGGAAGCACAGATACGCAGTATTTT; v_call: TRBV5-1; clone_size: few; j_call: TRBJ2-3; d_call: -
cdr3_aa: CASSGGGPRRNEQFF; cdr3_nt: TGTGCCAGTAGTGGCGGGGGGCCTAGAAGGAATGAGCAGTTCTTC; v_call: TRBV19; clone_size: many; j_call: TRBJ2-1; d_call: TRBD2
cdr3_aa: CASSLTSQGRQPQHF; cdr3_nt: TGTGCCAGCAGTTTAACCAGTCAGGGCAGACAGCCCCAGCATTTT; v_call: TRBV6-5; clone_size: -; j_call: TRBJ1-5; d_call: -
cdr3_aa: CASSQVGGVAAFF; cdr3_nt: TGCGCCAGCAGCCAAGTAGGGGGAGTAGCAGCTTTCTTT; v_call: TRBV4-3; clone_size: -; j_call: TRBJ1-1; d_call: -